Listed below are T cell receptor beta chains from one sample, sequenced in a study of T cells expressing NK-cell markers. After re-calling the 5' RACE reads, TCRdb lists one entry per CDR3 protein, DNA absent. The sample's table shows about 260,000 distinct CDR3 sequences. Source material: blood T cells: a sorted CD56 or NKG2C T cell subset, CD4+ or CD8+ T cells, or bulk PBMC T cells (not recorded which). The receptors stem from a man aged 18 to 29 in good health. CDR3s include the opening cysteine and the closing phenylalanine or tryptophan. The order of the fields is CDR3 length, J gene, V gene, CDR3 protein.

13 TRBJ1-1 TRBV14 CASSLKTNTEAFF
14 TRBJ2-3 TRBV12-3/TRBV12-4 CASSFRDWGDTQYF
16 TRBJ2-3 TRBV20-1 CSARDWGLAIIDTQYF
15 TRBJ1-2 TRBV6-1 CASSLGRRTHYGYTF
17 TRBJ2-6 TRBV5-6 CASSLTITGSGANVLTF
16 TRBJ2-1 TRBV28 CASSLITAGMTMRQFF
15 TRBJ2-3 TRBV4-3 CASSQTLYQADTQYF
16 TRBJ1-1 TRBV6-5 CASSYSRGLMNTEAFF
16 TRBJ2-1 TRBV30 CAWSIHSGNRYNEQFF
16 TRBJ2-1 TRBV24-1 CATSIGGGVPYNEQFF
14 TRBJ2-2 TRBV20-1 CSARQAQGAGELFF
14 TRBJ2-4 TRBV12-3/TRBV12-4 CASSLHGGANIQYF
15 TRBJ2-5 TRBV4-1 CASSQTRARPETQYF
15 TRBJ2-1 TRBV6-1 CASSDPMVSYNEQFF
15 TRBJ2-1 TRBV5-1 CASSLGLAAYNEQFF
14 TRBJ2-3 TRBV6-5 CASSTLAGTDTQYF
14 TRBJ2-5 TRBV4-2 CASSQDARSETQYF
18 TRBJ2-6 TRBV9 CASSVFGQSLSGANVLTF
15 TRBJ2-2 TRBV7-2 CASSPGQGNTGELFF
14 TRBJ1-6 TRBV30 CAWRSGRYNSPLHF
13 TRBJ2-2 TRBV5-6 CASSLVGVWELFF
16 TRBJ1-1 TRBV4-1 CASSQGEARGNTEAFF
13 TRBJ2-1 TRBV28 CGAGLGGHNEQFF
16 TRBJ2-1 TRBV20-1 CSARFGSARSYNEQFF
14 TRBJ2-3 TRBV20-1 CSADRAGRRGTQYF
11 TRBJ1-1 TRBV19 CASSIFTEAFF
17 TRBJ2-1 TRBV7-9 CASSLAGAGGLYNEQFF
13 TRBJ2-1 TRBV10-3 CAIALHRDNEQFF
13 TRBJ1-5 TRBV28 CASRLMSNQPQHF
14 TRBJ2-1 TRBV20-1 CSARGPSVGNEQFF
15 TRBJ1-1 TRBV12-3/TRBV12-4 CASSARGQVGSEAFF
15 TRBJ1-4 TRBV7-9 CASSLEGVFNEKLFF
16 TRBJ2-5 TRBV20-1 CSATGLAGGIRETQYF
15 TRBJ2-3 TRBV28 CASSLGVQEADTQYF
15 TRBJ1-5 TRBV27 CASSLSGRESQPQHF
18 TRBJ1-5 TRBV20-1 CSARGSGNPRSSNQPQHF
17 TRBJ1-5 TRBV6-2/TRBV6-3 CASTQVREWGDNQPQHF
15 TRBJ2-2 TRBV19 CATETTAGSTGELFF
13 TRBJ2-4 TRBV12-3/TRBV12-4 CASSLDRGRFEYF
13 TRBJ2-1 TRBV29-1 CSADKGIINEQFF
15 TRBJ1-1 TRBV12-3/TRBV12-4 CASSRQGGLLTEAFF
16 TRBJ1-1 TRBV5-4 CASSPPGPTMNTEAFF
14 TRBJ1-1 TRBV12-3/TRBV12-4 CASSLDGQDTEAFF
13 TRBJ1-2 TRBV25-1 CASSNRLSSGYTF
13 TRBJ1-2 TRBV29-1 CSVESKTNYGYTF
13 TRBJ2-5 TRBV30 CAWSLGVRETQYF
15 TRBJ2-3 TRBV5-1 CASRRDRPTTDTQYF
16 TRBJ2-1 TRBV12-3/TRBV12-4 CASRVQGARLYNEQFF
18 TRBJ2-1 TRBV5-1 CASSFWTSGRGSYNEQFF
16 TRBJ2-1 TRBV20-1 CSARGTTSGSTDEQFF
14 TRBJ2-1 TRBV18 CASSPVGWENEQFF
11 TRBJ2-3 TRBV6-2/TRBV6-3 CASSWTDTQYF
13 TRBJ2-3 TRBV5-4 CASSLSIPDTQYF
16 TRBJ2-1 TRBV7-2 CASSLVGSGENNEQFF
16 TRBJ2-1 TRBV6-5 CASSRNQREWGNEQFF